The sequence of this TCR beta chain was determined in a study of early T cells in non-severe SARS-CoV-2 infection. The germline V gene encodes CDR1 MDHEN and CDR2 SYDVKM. The junction had 9 bases not matched to a gene; V was cut back by 6 bases and J by 5 bases. CDR3 length: 16 amino acids. MiXCR was run by TCRdb on the 5' RACE reads, yielding one entry per CDR3 protein. The data contain 45,000 to 50,000 distinct CDR3 sequences, over 5% of them singletons. This chain connects TRBV28 to TRBJ2-3, with TRBD2 identical over 12 bases. The sequenced sample was whole blood, obtained at baseline. The TCR sequence derives from an adult who was a healthcare worker with PCR-confirmed SARS-CoV-2 infection or an uninfected control (not recorded which). The CDR3 region has the DNA TGTGCCAGCAGCCCCACCGGACTAGCGGGGTTAGATACGCAGTATTTT. Protein: CASSPTGLAGLDTQYF.